This T cell receptor beta chain was profiled in a study of cytomegalovirus exposure and HLA in healthy donors. Study information: In terms of ancestry, the Caucasian-associated cluster contained roughly 80% of the approximately 400 genotyped donors. General study findings and limits: The study designated about 160 TCR beta chains cytomegalovirus-associated.

Germline values: CDR1 SGHRS, CDR2 YFSETQ. The CDR3 consists of 18 residues. With 60 Vbeta and 13 Jbeta primers, the PCR was carried out. Measured with immunoSEQ multiplex PCR; TCRdb has only the in-frame clones, and not every one. Of about 120,000 clones listed, 70% to 80% are singletons. In the case of this clone: What it binds is not known.

This chain uses TRBV5-1 with TRBJ2-5, with TRBD1 matching over 8 bases. The J call is uncertain, as TRBJ2-7 better fits the DNA end. Sequencing was performed on PBMCs. This clonotype was obtained from a man in his thirties or forties in good health and CMV-seropositive. The CDR3 is CASRAVGGTGLIPYEQYF. DNA for the CDR3: TGCGCCAGCAGAGCCGTAGGTGGGACAGGTCTTATCCCCTACGAGCAGTACTTC.